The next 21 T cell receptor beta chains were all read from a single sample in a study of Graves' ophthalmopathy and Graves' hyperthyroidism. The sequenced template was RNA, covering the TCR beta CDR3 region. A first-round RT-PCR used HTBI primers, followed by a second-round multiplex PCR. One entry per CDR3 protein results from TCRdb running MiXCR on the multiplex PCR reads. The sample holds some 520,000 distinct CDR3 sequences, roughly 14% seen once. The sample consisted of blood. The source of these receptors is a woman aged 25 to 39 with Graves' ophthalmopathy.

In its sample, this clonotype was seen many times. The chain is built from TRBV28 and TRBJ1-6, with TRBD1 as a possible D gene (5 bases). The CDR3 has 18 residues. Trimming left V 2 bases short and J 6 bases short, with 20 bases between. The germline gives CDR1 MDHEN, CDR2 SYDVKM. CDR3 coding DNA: TGTGCCAGCAGTTTAAAGAGTCCGGGGGTCATCGGTAATTCACCCCTCCACTTT. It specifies CASSLKSPGVIGNSPLHF.

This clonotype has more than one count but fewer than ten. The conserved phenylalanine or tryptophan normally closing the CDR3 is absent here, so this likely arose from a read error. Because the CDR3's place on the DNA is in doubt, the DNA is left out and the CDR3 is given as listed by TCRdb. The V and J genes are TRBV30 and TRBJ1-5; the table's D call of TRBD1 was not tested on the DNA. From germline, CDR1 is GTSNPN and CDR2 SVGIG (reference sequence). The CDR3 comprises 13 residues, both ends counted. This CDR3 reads CAWSRDTYQPQQL.

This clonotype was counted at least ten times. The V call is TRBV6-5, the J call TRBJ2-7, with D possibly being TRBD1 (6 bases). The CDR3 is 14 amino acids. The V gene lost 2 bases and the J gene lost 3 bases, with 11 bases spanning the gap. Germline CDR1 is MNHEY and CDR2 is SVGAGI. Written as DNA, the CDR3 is TGTGCCAGCAGTTACACCGGGACAAACTACGAGCAGTACTTC. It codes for CASSYTGTNYEQYF.

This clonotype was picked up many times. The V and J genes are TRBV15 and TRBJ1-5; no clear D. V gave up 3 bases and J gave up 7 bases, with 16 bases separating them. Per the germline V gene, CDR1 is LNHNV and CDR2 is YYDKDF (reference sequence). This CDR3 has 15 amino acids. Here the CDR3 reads CATSRGRVRGQPQHF. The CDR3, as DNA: TGTGCCACCAGCAGGGGTAGGGTGCGGGGACAGCCCCAGCATTTT. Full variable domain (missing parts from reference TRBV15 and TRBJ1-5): DAMVIQNPRYQVTQFGKPVTLSCSQTLNHNVMYWYQQKSSQAPKLLFHYYDKDFNNEADTPDNFQSRRPNTSFCFLDIRSPGLGDTAMYLCATSRGRVRGQPQHFGDGTRLSIL.

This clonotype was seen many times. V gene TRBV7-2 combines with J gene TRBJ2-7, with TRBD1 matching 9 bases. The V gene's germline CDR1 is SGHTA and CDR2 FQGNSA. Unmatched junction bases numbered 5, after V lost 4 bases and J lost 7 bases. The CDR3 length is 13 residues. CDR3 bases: TGTGCCAGCAGCTCACAGGGGGCGTGGGAGCAGTACTTC. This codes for CASSSQGAWEQYF.

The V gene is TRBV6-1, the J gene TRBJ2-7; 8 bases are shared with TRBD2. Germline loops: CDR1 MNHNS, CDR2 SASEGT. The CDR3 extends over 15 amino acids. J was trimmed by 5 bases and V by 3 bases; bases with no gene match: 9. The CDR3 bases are TGTGCCAGCAGTGATCGTCTTACGGGAGGGGACGAGCAGTACTTC. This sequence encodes CASSDRLTGGDEQYF.

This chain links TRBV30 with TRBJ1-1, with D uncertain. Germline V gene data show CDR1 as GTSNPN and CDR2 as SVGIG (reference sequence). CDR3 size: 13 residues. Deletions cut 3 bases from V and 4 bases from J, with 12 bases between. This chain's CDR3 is CAWRRSGSTEAFF. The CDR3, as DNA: TGTGCCTGGAGGAGATCGGGGAGCACTGAAGCTTTCTTT.

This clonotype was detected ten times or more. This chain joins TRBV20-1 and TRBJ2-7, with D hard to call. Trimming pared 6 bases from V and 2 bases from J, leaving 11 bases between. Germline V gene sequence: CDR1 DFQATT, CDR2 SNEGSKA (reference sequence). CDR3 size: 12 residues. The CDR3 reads CSAAPRTYEQYF. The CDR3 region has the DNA TGCAGTGCCGCCCCTAGAACCTACGAGCAGTACTTC.

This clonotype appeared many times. CDR3 DNA: TGTGCCAGTAGTCCACAGCTGGGGAACAATCAGCCCCAGCATTTT. As protein: CASSPQLGNNQPQHF. J is TRBJ1-5 and V is TRBV19; no clear D. This CDR3 contains 15 residues. V lost 5 bases to trimming and J lost 3 bases, with 14 bases between them. Germline V lookup: CDR1 LNHDA, CDR2 SQIVND (reference sequence).

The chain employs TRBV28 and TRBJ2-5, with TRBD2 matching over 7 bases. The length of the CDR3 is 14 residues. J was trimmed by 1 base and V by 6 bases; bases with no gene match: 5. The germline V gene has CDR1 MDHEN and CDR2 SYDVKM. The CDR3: CASRQRGSQETQYF. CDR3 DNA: TGTGCCAGCAGGCAGCGGGGAAGCCAAGAGACCCAGTACTTC.

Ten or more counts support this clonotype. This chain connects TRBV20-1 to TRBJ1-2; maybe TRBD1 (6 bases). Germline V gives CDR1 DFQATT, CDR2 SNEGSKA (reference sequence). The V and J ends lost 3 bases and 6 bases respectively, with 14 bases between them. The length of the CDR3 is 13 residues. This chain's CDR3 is CSASTGQLNGYTF. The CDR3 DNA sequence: TGCAGTGCTAGTACTGGACAGTTGAATGGCTACACCTTC.

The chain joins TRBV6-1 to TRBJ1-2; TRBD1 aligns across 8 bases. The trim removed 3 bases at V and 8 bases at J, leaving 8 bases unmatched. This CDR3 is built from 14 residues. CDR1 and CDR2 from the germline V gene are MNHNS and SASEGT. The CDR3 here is CASSEDAGGRGYTF. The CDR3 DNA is TGTGCCAGCAGTGAGGATGCAGGGGGCAGGGGCTACACCTTC.

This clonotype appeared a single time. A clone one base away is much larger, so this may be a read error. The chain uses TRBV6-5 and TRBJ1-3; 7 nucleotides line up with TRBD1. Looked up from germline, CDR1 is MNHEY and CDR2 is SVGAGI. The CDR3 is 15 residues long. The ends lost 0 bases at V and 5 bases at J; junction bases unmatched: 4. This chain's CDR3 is CASSYSTGSRNTIYF. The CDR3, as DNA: TGTGCCAGCAGTTACTCGACAGGGAGCAGAAACACCATATATTTT.

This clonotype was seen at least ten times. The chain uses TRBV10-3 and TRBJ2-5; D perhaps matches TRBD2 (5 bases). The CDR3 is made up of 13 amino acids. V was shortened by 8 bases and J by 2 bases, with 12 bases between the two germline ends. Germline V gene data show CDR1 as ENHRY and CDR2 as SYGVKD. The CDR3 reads CAIRTERQETQYF. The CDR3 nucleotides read TGTGCCATCCGCACCGAGCGGCAAGAGACCCAGTACTTC.

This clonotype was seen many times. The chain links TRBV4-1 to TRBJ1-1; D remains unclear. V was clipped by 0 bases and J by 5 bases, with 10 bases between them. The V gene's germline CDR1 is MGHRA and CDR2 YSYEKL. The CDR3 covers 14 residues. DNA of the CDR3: TGCGCCAGCAGCCAAGAAGGTGGGAGTACTGAAGCTTTCTTT. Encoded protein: CASSQEGGSTEAFF.

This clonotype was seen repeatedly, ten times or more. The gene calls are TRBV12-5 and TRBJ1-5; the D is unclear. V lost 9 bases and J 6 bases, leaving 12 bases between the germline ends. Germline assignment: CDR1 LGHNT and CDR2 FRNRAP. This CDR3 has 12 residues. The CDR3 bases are TGTGCTAGGGCTCCGGGGAGTCAGCCCCAGCATTTT. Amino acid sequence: CARAPGSQPQHF.

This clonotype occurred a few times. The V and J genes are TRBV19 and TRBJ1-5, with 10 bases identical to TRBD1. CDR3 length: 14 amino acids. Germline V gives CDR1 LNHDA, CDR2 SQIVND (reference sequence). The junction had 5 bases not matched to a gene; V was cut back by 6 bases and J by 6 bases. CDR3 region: CASRSGTGVQPQHF. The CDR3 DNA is TGTGCCAGTAGATCCGGGACAGGGGTTCAGCCCCAGCATTTT. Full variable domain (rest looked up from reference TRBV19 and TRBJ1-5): DGGITQSPKYLFRKEGQNVTLSCEQNLNHDAMYWYRQDPGQGLRLIYYSQIVNDFQKGDIAEGYSVSREKKESFPLTVTSAQKNPTAFYLCASRSGTGVQPQHFGDGTRLSIL.

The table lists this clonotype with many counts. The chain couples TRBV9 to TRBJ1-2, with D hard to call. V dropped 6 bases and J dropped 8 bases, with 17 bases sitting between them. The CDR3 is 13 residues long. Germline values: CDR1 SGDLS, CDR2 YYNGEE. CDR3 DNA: TGTGCCAGCACCCTTTCCGACACGGGAGGCTACACCTTC. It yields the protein CASTLSDTGGYTF. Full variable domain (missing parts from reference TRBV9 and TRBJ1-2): DSGVTQTPKHLITATGQRVTLRCSPRSGDLSVYWYQQSLDQGLQFLIQYYNGEERAKGNILERFSAQQFPDLHSELNLSSLELGDSALYFCASTLSDTGGYTFGSGTRLTVV.

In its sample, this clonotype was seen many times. CDR3 sequence (DNA): TGCAGCGGCCATCGGGACTCCCAAGAGACCCAGTACTTC. It is translated as CSGHRDSQETQYF. V and J are TRBV29-1 and TRBJ2-5; weak D call: TRBD2 (6 bases). V was trimmed by 7 bases and J by 1 base, leaving 13 bases between them. CDR1 SQVTM and CDR2 ANQGSEA come from the germline V gene. The CDR3 consists of 13 residues.

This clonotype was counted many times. In nucleotides, the CDR3 is TGCGCCAGCAGCCCCTTGGACCCCAATCAGCCCCAGCATTTT. This encodes CASSPLDPNQPQHF. J is TRBJ1-5 and V is TRBV5-1, with unresolved D. The CDR3 runs to 14 residues. With 4 bases removed from V and 3 bases from J, the gap between germline ends came to 11 bases. CDR1 is SGHRS, CDR2 YFSETQ, per germline.

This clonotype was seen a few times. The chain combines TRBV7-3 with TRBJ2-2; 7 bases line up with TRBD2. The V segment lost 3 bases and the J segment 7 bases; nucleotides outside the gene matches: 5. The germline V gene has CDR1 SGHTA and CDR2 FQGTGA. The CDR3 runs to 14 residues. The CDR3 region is CASSLGGENGELFF. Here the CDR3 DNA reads TGTGCCAGCAGCTTGGGGGGGGAGAACGGGGAGCTGTTTTTT.